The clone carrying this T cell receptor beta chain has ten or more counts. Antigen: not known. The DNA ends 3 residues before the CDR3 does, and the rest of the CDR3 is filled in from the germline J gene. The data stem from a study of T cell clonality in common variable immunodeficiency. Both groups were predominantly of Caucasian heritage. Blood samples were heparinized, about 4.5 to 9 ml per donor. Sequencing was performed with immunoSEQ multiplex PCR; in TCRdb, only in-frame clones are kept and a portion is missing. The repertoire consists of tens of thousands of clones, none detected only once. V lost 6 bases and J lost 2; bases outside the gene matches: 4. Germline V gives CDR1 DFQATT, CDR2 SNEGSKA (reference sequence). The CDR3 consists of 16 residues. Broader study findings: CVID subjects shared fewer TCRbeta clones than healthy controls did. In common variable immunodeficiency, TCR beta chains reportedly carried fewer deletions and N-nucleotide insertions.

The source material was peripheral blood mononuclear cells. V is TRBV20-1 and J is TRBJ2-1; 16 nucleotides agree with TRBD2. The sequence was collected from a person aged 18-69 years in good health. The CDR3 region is CSAGTSGRATYNEQFF. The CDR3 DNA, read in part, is TGCAGTGCAGGGACTAGCGGGAGGGCCACCTACAATGAG.